The source of this TCR beta chain is a study of T-cell reconstitution after alpha-beta-depleted transplantation in children (dated by TCRdb to 2016 to 2017). Describing the broader study: Using TCR repertoire profiling, the study quantitatively followed how T-cell immune reconstitution unfolded in children after TCRalphabeta/CD19-depleted allogeneic hematopoietic cell transplantation.

Library preparation used PCR. TCRdb names Illumina HiSeq 2500 as the instrument used. TCR libraries were prepared with molecular barcoding, using unique molecular identifiers to normalize TCRbeta repertoire quantification. TCRdb reanalyzed the raw reads on its own, using fastp at Q25 for trimming and MiXCR for clone calling, and kept in-frame beta chains. Identical CDR3 protein sequences are pooled into one entry, listed with their most common genes and DNA. A total of about 110,000 distinct CDR3 sequences appear in this sample, roughly 6.1% of them only once. The top ten constitute approximately 25% of the sample. The paper as a whole reports these results and caveats: Apparently early alphabetaT-cell count recovery about two months after transplant reportedly relied on only several hundred rapidly expanded clones derived from non-depleted graft cells. The high TCRbeta diversity at day 60 in some patients was ascribed to recipient T cells and intrathymic progenitors that had survived conditioning. Hyperexpanded clone frequencies declined over subsequent months; after one year, T-cell counts and TCRbeta diversity were mostly attributed to newly produced T cells.

Its CDR3 holds 11 amino acids, cysteine through phenylalanine. The sequence is cut down to CDR3 DNA, 33 bases in frame from base 1. V is cut by 8 bases and J by 0 bases, and the space between the germline ends is 4 bases. The germline V gene (reference sequence) sets CDR1 to SEHNR and CDR2 to FQNEAQ. This clonotype appeared many times. It lacks a known antigen. No base quality values were provided; no much bigger clone lies one nucleotide off. The meaning of the sample's treatment or condition label: allogeneic hematopoietic cell transplantation with graft depleted of TCRalphabeta T cells and CD19 B cells. The transplant recipients were children given TCRalphabeta/CD19-depleted allogeneic hematopoietic cell grafts.

The source is a male patient under 10 years old who had a stem cell transplant for acute lymphoblastic leukemia, so the T cells may come from the graft donor. The sequenced sample was PBMCs, mostly from graft donor cells, obtained 360 days after TCRalphabeta/CD19-depleted stem cell transplant. Rearrangement joined TRBV7-9 to TRBJ1-2, with an unclear D gene assignment. The CDR3 here reads CASDSNYGYTF. The DNA sequence is given as TGTGCCAGCGACTCTAACTATGGCTACACCTTC.